Following are 22 T cell receptor beta chains from one sample sequenced in a study of T cells in Graves' hyperthyroidism and ophthalmopathy (dated by TCRdb to about 2019). Libraries were made using multiplex PCR. The sample was run on an Illumina HiSeq 2000. TCR beta CDR3 regions were amplified from RNA transcripts. The TCR CDR3 was subjected to a first round of RT-PCR using the HTBI primer set and the Qiagen OneStep RT-PCR kit. The raw public data were reprocessed by TCRdb itself: fastp quality trimming at Q25, MiXCR clonotype calling, in-frame beta chains only. Identical CDR3 protein sequences are pooled into one entry, listed with their most common genes and DNA. The sample table holds some 500,000 distinct CDR3 sequences, of which around 16% were seen once. 25% to 30% of the sample comes from the top ten. The sequenced material came from blood. All receptors come from a woman under 40 with Graves' ophthalmopathy.

This clonotype has a handful of counts. V and J are TRBV12-3 or TRBV12-4 and TRBJ2-1; TRBD1 or TRBD2 may be the D gene (5 bases each). The V gene lost 4 bases and the J gene lost 5 bases, with 15 bases spanning the gap. The CDR3 extends over 15 amino acids. The CDR3 region has the DNA TGTGCCAGCAGTTCCTCAGGGACCGTTGACAATGAGCAGTTCTTC. Translating gives CASSSSGTVDNEQFF.

The chain joins TRBV6-1 to TRBJ2-1; a weak D match, TRBD2 (6 bases). Trimming shortened V by 5 bases and J by 7 bases, and 24 bases separated the two germline ends. The CDR3 is 17 residues long. Germline V gives CDR1 MNHNS, CDR2 SASEGT. CDR3 region: CASSYLSVISGGNEQFF. The CDR3 DNA follows: TGTGCCAGCAGTTATTTATCGGTGATTAGCGGAGGTAATGAGCAGTTCTTC.

This clonotype was found many times. CDR3 residues: CSAARSYEQYF. For the CDR3, the DNA is TGCAGTGCTGCCCGATCCTACGAGCAGTACTTC. This chain uses TRBV20-1 with TRBJ2-7, with D uncertain. Germline CDR1 is DFQATT and CDR2 is SNEGSKA (reference sequence). The CDR3 contains 11 residues. Trimming pared 5 bases from V and 1 base from J, leaving 6 bases between.

This clonotype was counted a few times. The J gene is TRBJ2-2, the V gene TRBV7-2, with D perhaps TRBD1 or TRBD2 (6 bases each). Germline V gene sequence: CDR1 SGHTA, CDR2 FQGNSA. There are 17 residues in the CDR3. Trimming removed 5 bases at V and 3 bases at J, with 19 bases between. The chain's CDR3 is CASSPQRGAPDTGELFF. CDR3 DNA: TGTGCCAGCAGCCCCCAAAGGGGGGCACCCGACACCGGGGAGCTGTTTTTT.

This clonotype was observed many times. This sequence joins TRBV20-1 and TRBJ1-2; 7 bases agree with TRBD1. Germline V gene sequence: CDR1 DFQATT, CDR2 SNEGSKA (reference sequence). Trimming at V came to 6 bases and at J to 6 bases, leaving 7 bases not matched to a gene. The CDR3 loop spans 12 amino acids. The CDR3 sequence: CSATTGRDGYTF. The CDR3, as DNA: TGCAGTGCAACGACAGGGAGAGATGGCTACACCTTC.

The table lists this clonotype with many counts. The chain has TRBV7-9 and TRBJ2-1, with D perhaps matching TRBD1 or TRBD2 (5 bases each). This CDR3 contains 15 residues. Germline loops: CDR1 SEHNR, CDR2 FQNEAQ (reference sequence). Between the trimmed V and J ends, which lost 2 bases and 5 bases, there was a span of 13 bases. CDR3 sequence (DNA): TGTGCCAGCAGCTTATCCGGGACGATTAACAATGAGCAGTTCTTC. It yields the protein CASSLSGTINNEQFF.

This clonotype was counted many times. The gene calls are TRBV28 and TRBJ2-3; either TRBD1 or TRBD2 may fit D (5 bases each). The germline CDR1 and CDR2 sequences are MDHEN and SYDVKM. The CDR3 has 13 amino acids. The V end lost 6 bases, the J end lost 6 bases, and 13 bases lay between the germline ends. The CDR3 protein is CASRGPGTDTQYF. DNA for the CDR3: TGTGCCAGCAGGGGGCCGGGGACCGATACGCAGTATTTT. Supplemented by reference TRBV28 and TRBJ2-3, the full variable domain reads DVKVTQSSRYLVKRTGEKVFLECVQDMDHENMFWYRQDPGLGLRLIYFSYDVKMKEKGDIPEGYSVSREKKERFSLILESASTNQTSMYLCASRGPGTDTQYFGPGTRLTVL.

This sequence joins TRBV18 and TRBJ1-6; 9 positions agree with TRBD1. Germline CDR1 and CDR2: KGHSH and LQKENI. There are 16 residues in the CDR3. V shed 2 bases and J 8 bases; nucleotides not matched to a gene: 7. The CDR3 DNA follows: TGTGCCAGCTCACCAGAGGGGGACAGGGTTTATTCACCCCTCCACTTT. This gives the protein CASSPEGDRVYSPLHF.

The count of this clonotype is one. V is TRBV7-3 and J is TRBJ2-7; a weak D match, TRBD2 (5 bases). V lost 5 bases to trimming and J lost 6 bases, with 23 bases between them. From germline, CDR1 is SGHTA and CDR2 FQGTGA. The CDR3 spans 16 residues. CDR3 protein: CASSHSLSGYRGEQYF. CDR3 DNA sequence: TGTGCCAGCAGCCATTCCCTCAGCGGCTACCGGGGCGAGCAGTACTTC.

This clonotype was seen many times. The chain has TRBV4-3 and TRBJ2-7; the D is unclear. The germline V gene encodes CDR1 LGHNA and CDR2 YSLEER. V lost 0 bases and J 6 bases, leaving 12 bases between the germline ends. The CDR3 runs to 14 residues. CDR3 sequence reads: CASSQDLGMLEQYF. DNA for the CDR3: TGCGCCAGCAGCCAAGATCTTGGAATGCTCGAGCAGTACTTC.

The chain is built from TRBV11-2 and TRBJ2-5; 9 bases fit TRBD1. The CDR3 extends over 16 amino acids. Trimming cost V 5 bases and J 5 bases; bases outside gene matches: 12. Germline lookup yields CDR1 SGHAT and CDR2 FQNNGV. CDR3 residues: CASSPIGQGSGETQYF. The DNA for the CDR3 is TGTGCCAGCAGCCCGATCGGACAGGGGTCGGGGGAGACCCAGTACTTC.

Only a few counts were recorded for this clonotype. The chain uses TRBV5-1 and TRBJ1-1, with D unresolved. V was pared by 0 bases and J by 0 bases, with 12 bases between. CDR3 length equals 16 residues. In germline, CDR1 is SGHRS, CDR2 YFSETQ. CDR3 DNA: TGCGCCAGCAGCTTGGACAGATTGGGTATGAACACTGAAGCTTTCTTT. This translates into CASSLDRLGMNTEAFF.

This chain uses TRBV27 with TRBJ1-5; the D is unclear. CDR1 is MNHEY and CDR2 is SMNVEV in the germline V gene (reference sequence). Trimming pared 1 base from V and 3 bases from J, leaving 13 bases between. CDR3 length: 16 residues. DNA of the CDR3: TGTGCCAGCAGTTTATTAGGAGAACACAACAATCAGCCCCAGCATTTT. Its translation: CASSLLGEHNNQPQHF.

A few counts support this clonotype. V usage is TRBV28 and J usage is TRBJ2-7, with 7 bases aligning to TRBD2. Germline V CDR1 and CDR2: MDHEN, SYDVKM. With V trimmed by 10 bases and J by 6 bases, 12 bases remained unmatched. This CDR3 contains 13 residues. CDR3 DNA sequence: TGTGCCATCACTGGGGGGGTGGCTCTCGAGCAGTACTTC. Protein product: CAITGGVALEQYF. Full variable domain (rest looked up from reference TRBV28 and TRBJ2-7): DVKVTQSSRYLVKRTGEKVFLECVQDMDHENMFWYRQDPGLGLRLIYFSYDVKMKEKGDIPEGYSVSREKKERFSLILESASTNQTSMYLCAITGGVALEQYFGPGTRLTVT.

This clonotype was counted only a few times. The chain uses TRBV10-1 and TRBJ1-1; D call uncertain. CDR3 length equals 15 residues. The germline gives CDR1 WNHNN, CDR2 SYGVQD (reference sequence). V lost 2 bases to trimming and J lost 3 bases, with 13 bases between them. Written as DNA, the CDR3 is TGCGCCAGCAGTGAGCCCAAATACAGTCACACTGAAGCTTTCTTT. Translation gives CASSEPKYSHTEAFF.

This clonotype has only a few counts. The genes are TRBV4-3 and TRBJ2-1; 11 nucleotides agree with TRBD2. The CDR3 is 17 residues long. CDR1 is LGHNA, CDR2 YSLEER, per germline. V was pared by 4 bases and J by 5 bases, with 10 bases of the junction left unmatched. The CDR3 region has the DNA TGCGCCAGCAGCCCTAGGAGGGGTAGCGGGAGGGACAATGAGCAGTTCTTC. This gives the protein CASSPRRGSGRDNEQFF.

This clonotype has just a few counts. The chain couples TRBV4-2 to TRBJ2-7; 7 nucleotides line up with TRBD2. Germline CDR1 LGHNA, CDR2 YNFKEQ. V lost 1 base, J lost 3 bases, and 12 bases stayed unmatched. This CDR3 is 17 amino acids long. The CDR3, as DNA: TGTGCCAGCAGCCAAGGGGTTACCCCGGGAGGCTACTACGAGCAGTACTTC. Translated: CASSQGVTPGGYYEQYF.

The CDR3 here is CASSQAGTVANYEQYF. In DNA, the CDR3 is TGCGCCAGCAGCCAAGCGGGGACAGTGGCGAACTACGAGCAGTACTTC. V gene TRBV4-1 combines with J gene TRBJ2-7; 7 bases are a match to TRBD1. The CDR3 is 16 residues long. Per the germline V gene, CDR1 is MGHRA and CDR2 is YSYEKL. Trimming cost V 1 base and J 3 bases; bases outside gene matches: 9.

The chain is built from TRBV27 and TRBJ2-2; D remains ambiguous. Trimming left V 10 bases short and J 5 bases short, with 11 bases between. The CDR3 sequence is 12 residues long. Germline V gene lookup returns CDR1 MNHEY and CDR2 SMNVEV (reference sequence). The DNA for the CDR3 is TGTGCCACGTTGGATCAGACCGGGGAGCTGTTTTTT. Protein sequence: CATLDQTGELFF.

This clonotype was found many times. V gene TRBV12-3 or TRBV12-4 combines with J gene TRBJ2-7; the match to TRBD2 covers 10 bases. V dropped 5 bases and J dropped 4; count of bases not matched to a gene: 8. The CDR3 is 15 amino acids. For the CDR3, the DNA is TGTGCCAGCAGTCCCAGCGGGAGGGTTCGTTACGAGCAGTACTTC. It yields the protein CASSPSGRVRYEQYF.

This clonotype has only a few counts. J is TRBJ2-7 and V is TRBV28, with 9 bases that match TRBD2. CDR3 size: 16 residues. Germline CDR1 and CDR2: MDHEN and SYDVKM. The J segment lost 4 bases and the V segment lost 3 bases, leaving 10 bases of the junction unmatched. DNA for the CDR3: TGTGCCAGCAGTTTTTCGACAGCGGGAGGTTTTTACGAGCAGTACTTC. This translates into CASSFSTAGGFYEQYF.

This clonotype was counted ten times or more. This sequence joins TRBV18 and TRBJ2-7, with D uncertain. Trimming took off 0 bases at V and 7 bases at J, with 16 bases between the two ends. Per the germline V gene, CDR1 is KGHSH and CDR2 is LQKENI. The CDR3 length is 15 residues. The CDR3 reads CASSPPGLTSREQYF. The CDR3, as DNA: TGTGCCAGCTCACCACCTGGGTTGACATCGAGAGAGCAGTACTTC.